The next 21 T cell receptor beta chains were all read from a single sample in a study of beta chain features in type 1 diabetes. Since all of the isolated RNA was reverse transcribed, expressed TCRB transcripts were what got sequenced. Sequencing used immunoSEQ multiplex PCR; TCRdb keeps in-frame clones, though not all of them. The data show about 260,000 clones, 68% seen once. The sequenced sample consisted of naive CD4+ T cells from blood. The receptors derive from a man aged 30-40 years in good health.

The chain recombines TRBV5-1 with TRBJ2-3; D gene ambiguous. This CDR3 has 15 residues. Germline CDR1 is SGHRS and CDR2 is YFSETQ. The ends were cut back, 1 base at V and 3 bases at J, with 12 bases in the middle. CDR3 in DNA: TGCGCCAGCAGCTTGAGTGCAAGCGCTACAGATACGCAGTATTTT. Amino acid sequence: CASSLSASATDTQYF.

V gene TRBV7-9 combines with J gene TRBJ2-1; D not certain. Trimming pared 1 base from V and 8 bases from J, leaving 9 bases between. The CDR3 contains 13 residues. Germline CDR1 SEHNR, CDR2 FQNEAQ (reference sequence). The CDR3 spells CASSLEESHEQFF. The CDR3 DNA reads as TGTGCCAGCAGCTTAGAGGAATCCCATGAGCAGTTCTTC.

This chain joins TRBV5-4 and TRBJ2-7, with D hard to call. In germline, CDR1 is SGHNT, CDR2 YYREEE (reference sequence). The CDR3 covers 14 residues. V was clipped by 0 bases and J by 5 bases, with 12 bases between them. The CDR3 sequence is CASSLATESHEQYF. The CDR3 region has the DNA TGTGCCAGCAGCTTGGCCACGGAGTCCCACGAGCAGTACTTC. Full variable domain (missing parts from reference TRBV5-4 and TRBJ2-7): ETGVTQSPTHLIKTRGQQVTLRCSSQSGHNTVSWYQQALGQGPQFIFQYYREEENGRGNFPPRFSGLQFPNYSSELNVNALELDDSALYLCASSLATESHEQYFGPGTRLTVT.

The CDR3 loop reads CASKAEGTEAFF. For the CDR3, the DNA is TGCGCCAGCAAGGCTGAGGGCACTGAAGCTTTCTTT. The chain links TRBV5-1 to TRBJ1-1; D call uncertain. V was shortened by 6 bases and J by 4 bases, with 10 bases between the two germline ends. The germline V gene encodes CDR1 SGHRS and CDR2 YFSETQ. The CDR3 contains 12 residues.

This chain joins TRBV7-2 and TRBJ2-7; no firm D call. The CDR3 is 14 amino acids. Per germline, CDR1 SGHTA and CDR2 FQGNSA. Deletions cut 5 bases from V and 3 bases from J, with 14 bases between. The CDR3 region has the DNA TGTGCCAGCAGCCCTGCCACCACGGGCTACGAGCAGTACTTC. It translates to CASSPATTGYEQYF.

V usage is TRBV13 and J usage is TRBJ2-3; the match to TRBD2 covers 9 bases. CDR1 and CDR2 from the germline V gene are PRHDT and FYEKMQ (reference sequence). The CDR3 runs 17 residues. With V trimmed by 4 bases and J by 0 bases, 8 bases remained unmatched. The CDR3, as DNA: TGTGCCAGCAGCTATTCGACTAGCGGAAAGAGCACAGATACGCAGTATTTT. This gives the protein CASSYSTSGKSTDTQYF.

The chain has TRBV28 and TRBJ2-7; 7 bases align to TRBD2. The V segment lost 7 bases and the J segment 4 bases; nucleotides outside the gene matches: 7. The germline V gene encodes CDR1 MDHEN and CDR2 SYDVKM. CDR3 length equals 13 residues. Here the CDR3 DNA reads TGTGCCAGCAAGGGAGGGCTGGGGTACGAGCAGTACTTC. Amino acids: CASKGGLGYEQYF.

The chain employs TRBV30 and TRBJ2-1; 9 bases match TRBD2. CDR1 and CDR2 (germline): GTSNPN, SVGIG (reference sequence). Trimming at V came to 5 bases and at J to 2 bases, leaving 1 base not matched to a gene. CDR3 length: 13 residues. CDR3 amino acids: CAWASGTYNEQFF. The CDR3 DNA reads TGTGCCTGGGCTAGCGGGACCTACAATGAGCAGTTCTTC.

The chain recombines TRBV30 with TRBJ1-5, with D uncertain. Germline-derived CDR1 and CDR2 are GTSNPN and SVGIG (reference sequence). The germline V and J ends were trimmed by 2 bases and 1 base, with 12 bases remaining between them. The CDR3 consists of 15 residues. The CDR3 sequence: CAWSLAGSSNQPQHF. DNA of the CDR3: TGTGCCTGGAGTCTGGCGGGGAGCAGCAATCAGCCCCAGCATTTT.

V is TRBV15 and J is TRBJ1-4; D gene uncertain. CDR3 length equals 16 residues. V was pared by 0 bases and J by 7 bases, with 15 bases between. Germline V gene lookup returns CDR1 LNHNV and CDR2 YYDKDF (reference sequence). The CDR3 reads CATSRDLGSISEKLFF. The DNA for the CDR3 is TGTGCCACCAGCAGAGATCTTGGATCGATTAGTGAAAAACTGTTTTTT.

The chain combines TRBV7-9 with TRBJ2-2; no clear D gene. The germline gives CDR1 SEHNR, CDR2 FQNEAQ (reference sequence). The CDR3 sequence is 14 residues long. The V end lost 1 base, the J end lost 2 bases, and 5 bases lay between the germline ends. The CDR3 coding sequence is TGTGCCAGCAGCTTAGGTCTAAACACCGGGGAGCTGTTTTTT. Its translation is CASSLGLNTGELFF.

The chain is built from TRBV30 and TRBJ2-3; D is ambiguous. Trimming took off 0 bases at V and 4 bases at J, with 14 bases between the two ends. The CDR3 spans 15 residues. Germline loops: CDR1 GTSNPN, CDR2 SVGIG (reference sequence). The CDR3 nucleotides read TGTGCCTGGAGTGTACGTTCACTTGGTGCAGATACGCAGTATTTT. This sequence encodes CAWSVRSLGADTQYF.

This chain joins TRBV20-1 and TRBJ2-1; D remains unclear. The germline V gene encodes CDR1 DFQATT and CDR2 SNEGSKA (reference sequence). V was cut by 3 bases and J by 9 bases, with 3 bases left in between. The CDR3 contains 9 residues. DNA of the CDR3: TGCAGTGCTAGGACTGAGCAGTTCTTC. Translation gives CSARTEQFF.

The gene calls are TRBV2 and TRBJ2-1, with TRBD2 matching over 15 bases. Germline V CDR1 and CDR2: SNHLY, FYNNEI. The CDR3 contains 14 residues. With V trimmed by 7 bases and J by 7 bases, 2 bases remained unmatched. The CDR3 nucleotides read TGTGCCAGCACCGGACTAGCGGGAGGGAATGAGCAGTTCTTC. It yields the protein CASTGLAGGNEQFF.

A few counts support this clone. The V call is TRBV7-8, the J call TRBJ2-7; tentatively, D is TRBD1 (6 bases). Between the trimmed V and J ends, which lost 1 base and 2 bases, there was a span of 9 bases. The germline V gene has CDR1 SGHVS and CDR2 FQNEAQ. The CDR3 extends over 14 amino acids. The CDR3 region has the DNA TGTGCCAGCAGCTTAGGCAGGGGAACCTACGAGCAGTACTTC. Amino acids: CASSLGRGTYEQYF. The full variable domain, with the rest looked up from reference TRBV7-8 and TRBJ2-7, is GAGVSQSPRYKVAKRGQDVALRCDPISGHVSLFWYQQALGQGPEFLTYFQNEAQLDKSGLPSDRFFAERPEGSVSTLKIQRTQQEDSAVYLCASSLGRGTYEQYFGPGTRLTVT.

This chain uses TRBV29-1 with TRBJ2-5; no definite D call. The CDR3 is 11 amino acids. CDR1 and CDR2 from the germline V gene are SQVTM and ANQGSEA. Trimming pared 3 bases from V and 2 bases from J, leaving 4 bases between. Written as DNA, the CDR3 is TGCAGCGTTGACAATCAAGAGACCCAGTACTTC. It encodes CSVDNQETQYF.

The CDR3 DNA sequence: TGTGCCAGCAGCTTAGGCAGGGGCTACGAGCAGTACTTC. Translated, it gives CASSLGRGYEQYF. V and J are TRBV7-6 and TRBJ2-7; TRBD1 is a possible D gene (6 bases). V was shortened by 1 base and J by 3 bases, with 7 bases between the two germline ends. The length of the CDR3 is 13 residues. The germline V gene encodes CDR1 SGHVS and CDR2 FNYEAQ.

This rearrangement joins TRBV29-1 to TRBJ2-3; D gene ambiguous. Germline values: CDR1 SQVTM, CDR2 ANQGSEA. The CDR3 consists of 12 residues. V gave up 5 bases and J gave up 3 bases, with 9 bases separating them. The DNA for the CDR3 is TGCAGCGTTCTACTCCAAACAGATACGCAGTATTTT. Translating it yields CSVLLQTDTQYF.

The chain couples TRBV5-4 to TRBJ2-3; D unresolved. Germline CDR1 reads SGHNT; CDR2 reads YYREEE (reference sequence). V gave up 1 base and J gave up 6 bases, with 15 bases separating them. The CDR3 covers 15 residues. The CDR3 DNA reads TGTGCCAGCAGCTTGAGCCCAAGGGTTGGGGATACGCAGTATTTT. Translating it yields CASSLSPRVGDTQYF.

The sample holds one count of this clone. This sequence joins TRBV9 and TRBJ1-1; D remains ambiguous. The ends were cut back, 0 bases at V and 1 base at J, with 16 bases in the middle. Germline lookup yields CDR1 SGDLS and CDR2 YYNGEE. The CDR3 has 17 amino acids. CDR3 DNA: TGTGCCAGCAGCGTAGGCCTCCTCGGCAGAAAGAACACTGAAGCTTTCTTT. Residues: CASSVGLLGRKNTEAFF.

As DNA, the CDR3 is TGTGCCACCAGCAGCGAAAGGGCCGCTGGAAACACCATATATTTT. It encodes CATSSERAAGNTIYF. The chain is built from TRBV15 and TRBJ1-3; unclear D gene. The CDR3 consists of 15 residues. V was shortened by 3 bases and J by 2 bases, with 11 bases between the two germline ends. Germline V gene lookup returns CDR1 LNHNV and CDR2 YYDKDF (reference sequence).